This T cell receptor beta chain stems from a study of prognosis after radiotherapy for stage I lung cancer. In the study overall: All non-small cell lung cancer patients were considered medically inoperable.

The study amplified the TCR beta CDR3 region from genomic DNA. This amplification was carried out by two rounds of multiplex PCR. Every TRBV and TRBJ gene had its own specific primer in first-round PCR. PCR's second round employed universal primers. TCRdb used MiXCR to reprocess the multiplex PCR reads, holding one entry per CDR3 protein. The profile shows about 16,000 distinct CDR3 sequences, more than 35% of them singletons. CDR3 size: 14 residues. J was trimmed by 2 bases and V by 3 bases; bases with no gene match: 4. CDR1 DFQATT and CDR2 SNEGSKA come from the germline V gene (reference sequence). There are many counts of this clonotype.

The rearrangement uses TRBV20-1 and TRBJ2-3; 8 bases line up with TRBD2. The sample consisted of PBMCs, taken before or after stereotactic body radiation therapy (not recorded which). This clonotype was sampled from a donor aged 50 or older with non-small cell lung cancer. The CDR3: CSARTSANTDTQYF. The CDR3 nucleotides read TGCAGTGCTAGGACTAGCGCCAACACAGATACGCAGTATTTT.